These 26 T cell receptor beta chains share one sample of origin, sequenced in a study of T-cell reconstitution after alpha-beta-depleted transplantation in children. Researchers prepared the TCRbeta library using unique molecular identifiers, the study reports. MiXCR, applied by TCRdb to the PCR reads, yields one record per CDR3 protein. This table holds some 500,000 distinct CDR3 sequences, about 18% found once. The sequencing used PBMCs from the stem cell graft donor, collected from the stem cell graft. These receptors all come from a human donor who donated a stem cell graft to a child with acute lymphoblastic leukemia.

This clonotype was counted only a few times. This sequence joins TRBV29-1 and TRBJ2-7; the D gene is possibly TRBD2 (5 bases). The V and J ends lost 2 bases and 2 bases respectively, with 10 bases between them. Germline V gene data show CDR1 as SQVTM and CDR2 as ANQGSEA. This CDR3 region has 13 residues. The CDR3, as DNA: TGCAGCGTTGAATTGCAGCGGACCTACGAGCAGTACTTC. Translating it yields CSVELQRTYEQYF.

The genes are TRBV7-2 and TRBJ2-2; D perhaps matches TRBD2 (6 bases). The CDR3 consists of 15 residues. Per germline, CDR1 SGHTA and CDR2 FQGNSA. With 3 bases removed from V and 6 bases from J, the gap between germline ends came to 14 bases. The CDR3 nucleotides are TGTGCCAGCAGCTTCGACGGGAGAATCCCCGGGGAGCTGTTTTTT. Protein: CASSFDGRIPGELFF. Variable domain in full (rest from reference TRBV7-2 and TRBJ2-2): GAGVSQSPSNKVTEKGKDVELRCDPISGHTALYWYRQSLGQGLEFLIYFQGNSAPDKSGLPSDRFSAERTGGSVSTLTIQRTQQEDSAVYLCASSFDGRIPGELFFGEGSRLTVL.

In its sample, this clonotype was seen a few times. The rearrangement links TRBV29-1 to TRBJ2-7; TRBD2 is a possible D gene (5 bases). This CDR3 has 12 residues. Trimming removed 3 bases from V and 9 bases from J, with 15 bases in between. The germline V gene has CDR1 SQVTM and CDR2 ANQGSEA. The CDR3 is CSVEDSLFGQYF. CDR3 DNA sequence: TGCAGCGTTGAGGACTCCCTCTTCGGGCAGTACTTC.

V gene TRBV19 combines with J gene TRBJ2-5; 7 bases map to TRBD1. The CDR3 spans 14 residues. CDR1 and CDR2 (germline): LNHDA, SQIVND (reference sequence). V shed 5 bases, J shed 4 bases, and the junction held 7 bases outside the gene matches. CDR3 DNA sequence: TGTGCCAGTAGTCCCCGGACAGGACTAGAGACCCAGTACTTC. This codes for CASSPRTGLETQYF.

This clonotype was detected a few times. CDR3 nucleotide sequence: TGCGCCAGCAGCTTGGACGTGGGGTATGGCTACACCTTC. Translation: CASSLDVGYGYTF. This chain links TRBV5-1 with TRBJ1-2; D not resolved. The V and J ends lost 0 bases and 5 bases respectively, with 8 bases between them. The CDR3 spans 13 residues. Germline V lookup: CDR1 SGHRS, CDR2 YFSETQ.

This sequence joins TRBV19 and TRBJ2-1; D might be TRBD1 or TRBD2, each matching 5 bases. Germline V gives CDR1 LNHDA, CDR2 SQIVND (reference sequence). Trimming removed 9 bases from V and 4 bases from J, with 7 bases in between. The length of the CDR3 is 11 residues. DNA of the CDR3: TGTGCCAGCGGGGCGTACAATGAGCAGTTCTTC. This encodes CASGAYNEQFF.

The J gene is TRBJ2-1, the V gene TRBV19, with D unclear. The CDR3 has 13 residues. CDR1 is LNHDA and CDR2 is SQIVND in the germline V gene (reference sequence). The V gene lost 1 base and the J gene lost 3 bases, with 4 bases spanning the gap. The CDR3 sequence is CASSIVGYNEQFF. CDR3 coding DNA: TGTGCCAGTAGTATAGTTGGCTACAATGAGCAGTTCTTC.

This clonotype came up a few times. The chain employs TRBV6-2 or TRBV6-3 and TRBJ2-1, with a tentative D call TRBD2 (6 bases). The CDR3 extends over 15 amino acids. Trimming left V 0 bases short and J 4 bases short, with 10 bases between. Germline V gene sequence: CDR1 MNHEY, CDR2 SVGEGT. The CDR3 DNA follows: TGTGCCAGCAGTTACTCCACTAGCCGATACAATGAGCAGTTCTTC. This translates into CASSYSTSRYNEQFF.

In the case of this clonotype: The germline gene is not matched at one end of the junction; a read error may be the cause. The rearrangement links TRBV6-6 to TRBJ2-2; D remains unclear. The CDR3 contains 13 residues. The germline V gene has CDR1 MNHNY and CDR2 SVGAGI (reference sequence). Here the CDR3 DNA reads TGTGCCAGCAGAAGCGAGAACACCGCGGAGCTGTTTTTT. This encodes CASRSENTAELFF.

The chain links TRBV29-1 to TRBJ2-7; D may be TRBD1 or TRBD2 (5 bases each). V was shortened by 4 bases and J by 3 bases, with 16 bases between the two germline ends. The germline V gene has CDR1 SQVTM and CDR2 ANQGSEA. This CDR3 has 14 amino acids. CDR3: CSVAAGAGGYEQYF. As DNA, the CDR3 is TGCAGCGTTGCGGCCGGGGCGGGTGGCTACGAGCAGTACTTC.

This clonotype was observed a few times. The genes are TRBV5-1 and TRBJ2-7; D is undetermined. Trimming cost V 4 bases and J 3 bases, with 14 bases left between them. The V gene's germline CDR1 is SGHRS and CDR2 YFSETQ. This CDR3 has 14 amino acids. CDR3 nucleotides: TGCGCCAGCAGCCCACAAAGCCGACTCTACGAGCAGTACTTC. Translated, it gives CASSPQSRLYEQYF.

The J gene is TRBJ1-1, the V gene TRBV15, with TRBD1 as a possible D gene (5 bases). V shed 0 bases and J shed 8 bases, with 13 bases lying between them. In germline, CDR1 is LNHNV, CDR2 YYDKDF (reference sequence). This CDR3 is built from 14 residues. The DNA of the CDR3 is TGTGCCACCAGCAGAGAGGGGCGGGACGTAGAAGCTTTCTTT. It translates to CATSREGRDVEAFF.

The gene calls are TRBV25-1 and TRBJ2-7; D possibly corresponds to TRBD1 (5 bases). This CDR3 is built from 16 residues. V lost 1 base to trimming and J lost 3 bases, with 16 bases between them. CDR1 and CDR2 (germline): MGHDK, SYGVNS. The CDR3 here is CASSEFNTGCFYEQYF. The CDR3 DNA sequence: TGTGCCAGCAGTGAATTTAATACAGGATGCTTCTACGAGCAGTACTTC.

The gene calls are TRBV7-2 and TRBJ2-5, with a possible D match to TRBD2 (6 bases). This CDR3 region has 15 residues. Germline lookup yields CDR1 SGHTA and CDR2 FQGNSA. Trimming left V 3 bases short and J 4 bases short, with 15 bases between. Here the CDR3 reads CASSLDGSGGETQYF. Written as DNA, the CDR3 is TGTGCCAGCAGCTTGGACGGGAGCGGAGGAGAGACCCAGTACTTC. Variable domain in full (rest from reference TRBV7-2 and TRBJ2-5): GAGVSQSPSNKVTEKGKDVELRCDPISGHTALYWYRQSLGQGLEFLIYFQGNSAPDKSGLPSDRFSAERTGGSVSTLTIQRTQQEDSAVYLCASSLDGSGGETQYFGPGTRLLVL.

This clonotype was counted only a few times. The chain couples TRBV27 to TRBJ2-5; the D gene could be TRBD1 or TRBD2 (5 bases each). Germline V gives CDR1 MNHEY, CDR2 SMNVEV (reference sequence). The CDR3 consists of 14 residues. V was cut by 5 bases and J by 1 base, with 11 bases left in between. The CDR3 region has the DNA TGTGCCAGCAGTGAGAGGGACGGCCAAGAGACCCAGTACTTC. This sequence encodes CASSERDGQETQYF.

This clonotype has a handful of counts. CDR3 sequence reads: CASSSPGDGLPQHF. CDR3 nucleotide sequence: TGTGCCAGCAGTTCCCCAGGGGATGGACTTCCCCAGCATTTT. This sequence joins TRBV6-5 and TRBJ1-5; a possible D gene is TRBD1 (6 bases). V lost 4 bases and J 10 bases, leaving 17 bases between the germline ends. CDR1 and CDR2 from the germline V gene are MNHEY and SVGAGI. The CDR3 is 14 residues long.

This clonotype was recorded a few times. The CDR3 spells CASSPVVGEGDNEQFF. CDR3 bases: TGCGCCAGCAGCCCGGTAGTGGGGGAGGGCGACAATGAGCAGTTCTTC. This chain connects TRBV5-1 to TRBJ2-1; 7 bases line up with TRBD2. Trimming took 4 bases from V and 5 from J; bases not matched to a gene: 12. The CDR3 consists of 16 residues. The germline gives CDR1 SGHRS, CDR2 YFSETQ.

The CDR3 nucleotides read TGCAGCGTTGAAAAAGGGACAGAGAGCGGCTACACCTTC. It is translated as CSVEKGTESGYTF. The rearrangement uses TRBV29-1 and TRBJ1-2, with 7 positions matching TRBD1. This CDR3 is built from 13 residues. Losses at the gene ends were 2 bases for V and 8 bases for J; bases not matched to a gene: 8. Per germline, CDR1 SQVTM and CDR2 ANQGSEA. Filled out from reference TRBV29-1 and TRBJ1-2, the complete variable domain reads SAVISQKPSRDICQRGTSLTIQCQVDSQVTMMFWYRQQPGQSLTLIATANQGSEATYESGFVIDKFPISRPNLTFSTLTVSNMSPEDSSIYLCSVEKGTESGYTFGSGTRLTVV.

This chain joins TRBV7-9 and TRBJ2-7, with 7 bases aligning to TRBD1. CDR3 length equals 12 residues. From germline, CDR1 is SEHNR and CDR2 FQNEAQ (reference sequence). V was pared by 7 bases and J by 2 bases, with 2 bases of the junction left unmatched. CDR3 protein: CASMDRTYEQYF. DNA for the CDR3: TGTGCCAGCATGGACAGGACCTACGAGCAGTACTTC. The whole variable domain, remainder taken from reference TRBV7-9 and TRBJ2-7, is DTGVSQNPRHKITKRGQNVTFRCDPISEHNRLYWYRQTLGQGPEFLTYFQNEAQLEKSRLLSDRFSAERPKGSFSTLEIQRTEQGDSAMYLCASMDRTYEQYFGPGTRLTVT.

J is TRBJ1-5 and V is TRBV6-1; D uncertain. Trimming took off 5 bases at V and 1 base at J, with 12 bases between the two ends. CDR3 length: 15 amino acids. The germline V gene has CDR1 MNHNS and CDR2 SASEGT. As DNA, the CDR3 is TGTGCCAGCAGTACACAGTTAGGCAGCAATCAGCCCCAGCATTTT. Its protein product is CASSTQLGSNQPQHF.

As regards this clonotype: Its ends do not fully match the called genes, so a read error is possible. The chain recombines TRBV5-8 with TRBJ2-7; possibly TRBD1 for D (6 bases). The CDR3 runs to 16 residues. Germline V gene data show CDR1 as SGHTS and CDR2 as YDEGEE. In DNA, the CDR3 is TGTGCCAGCAGCTGGGGGACCCGGACAGACTCCTATGAGCAGTACTTC. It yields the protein CASSWGTRTDSYEQYF.

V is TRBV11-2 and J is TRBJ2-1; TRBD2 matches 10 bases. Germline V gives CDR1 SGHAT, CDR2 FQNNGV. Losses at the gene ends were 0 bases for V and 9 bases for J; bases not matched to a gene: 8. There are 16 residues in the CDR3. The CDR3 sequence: CASSLDGLAGVPEQFF. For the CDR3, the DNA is TGTGCCAGCAGCTTAGATGGCCTAGCGGGAGTACCTGAGCAGTTCTTC.

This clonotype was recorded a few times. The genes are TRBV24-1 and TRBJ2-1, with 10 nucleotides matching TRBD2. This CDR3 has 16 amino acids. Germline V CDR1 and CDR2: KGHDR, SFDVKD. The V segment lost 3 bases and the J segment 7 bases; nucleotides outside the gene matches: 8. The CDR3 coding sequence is TGTGCCACCAGTGATGCATTAGCGGGAGGTTTGAATGAGCAGTTCTTC. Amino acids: CATSDALAGGLNEQFF.

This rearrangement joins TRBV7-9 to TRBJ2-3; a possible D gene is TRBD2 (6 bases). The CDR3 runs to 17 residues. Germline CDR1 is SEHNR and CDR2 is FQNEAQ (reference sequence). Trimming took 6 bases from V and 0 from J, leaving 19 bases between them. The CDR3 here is CASRFIGAGPSTDTQYF. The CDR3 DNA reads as TGTGCCAGCAGGTTCATCGGGGCGGGACCTAGCACAGATACGCAGTATTTT. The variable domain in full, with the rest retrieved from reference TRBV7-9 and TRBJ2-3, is DTGVSQNPRHKITKRGQNVTFRCDPISEHNRLYWYRQTLGQGPEFLTYFQNEAQLEKSRLLSDRFSAERPKGSFSTLEIQRTEQGDSAMYLCASRFIGAGPSTDTQYFGPGTRLTVL.

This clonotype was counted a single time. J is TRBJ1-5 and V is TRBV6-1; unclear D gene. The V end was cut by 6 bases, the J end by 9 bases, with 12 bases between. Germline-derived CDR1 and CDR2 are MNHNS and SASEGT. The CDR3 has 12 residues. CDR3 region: CASRILVGPQHF. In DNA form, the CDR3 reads TGTGCCAGCAGAATCTTAGTAGGGCCCCAGCATTTT.

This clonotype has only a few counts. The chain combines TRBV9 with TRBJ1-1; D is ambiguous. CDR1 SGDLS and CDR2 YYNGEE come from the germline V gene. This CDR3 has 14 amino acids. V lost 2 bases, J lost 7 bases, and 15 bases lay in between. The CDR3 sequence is CASSVPLGGNEAFF. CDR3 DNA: TGTGCCAGCAGCGTCCCCTTGGGAGGAAATGAAGCTTTCTTT.